This record concerns one T cell receptor beta chain sequence. What it binds is unknown. This specimen comes from a study of cytomegalovirus exposure and HLA in healthy donors. Study-level findings and limits: Presence/absence analyses took donor sequencing depth as roughly uniform. Later work associated fewer than 20,000 TCR beta sequences with HLA alleles at 0.05 false discovery rate.

Germline loops: CDR1 MNHNY, CDR2 SVGAGI (reference sequence). The CDR3 consists of 15 residues. Trimming took 0 bases from V and 4 from J, leaving 10 bases between them. With 60 Vbeta and 13 Jbeta primers, the PCR was carried out. In the authors' workflow: Some 10 million of around 85 million unique TCR beta chains were shared, per a later count. TCRdb's table, derived via immunoSEQ multiplex PCR, lists solely in-frame clones and lacks some. Clone size and the V and J calls come from that table; the DNA yielded D and trimming. The profile shows about 98,000 clones, over 80% of them singletons. Sample: PBMCs. The V and J genes are TRBV6-6 and TRBJ1-5; D is uncertain. The origin of this receptor is a middle-aged man in good health and CMV-seronegative. The CDR3 sequence: CASSYSLRENQPQHF. The DNA of the CDR3 is TGTGCCAGCAGTTACTCGCTTCGGGAGAATCAGCCCCAGCATTTT.